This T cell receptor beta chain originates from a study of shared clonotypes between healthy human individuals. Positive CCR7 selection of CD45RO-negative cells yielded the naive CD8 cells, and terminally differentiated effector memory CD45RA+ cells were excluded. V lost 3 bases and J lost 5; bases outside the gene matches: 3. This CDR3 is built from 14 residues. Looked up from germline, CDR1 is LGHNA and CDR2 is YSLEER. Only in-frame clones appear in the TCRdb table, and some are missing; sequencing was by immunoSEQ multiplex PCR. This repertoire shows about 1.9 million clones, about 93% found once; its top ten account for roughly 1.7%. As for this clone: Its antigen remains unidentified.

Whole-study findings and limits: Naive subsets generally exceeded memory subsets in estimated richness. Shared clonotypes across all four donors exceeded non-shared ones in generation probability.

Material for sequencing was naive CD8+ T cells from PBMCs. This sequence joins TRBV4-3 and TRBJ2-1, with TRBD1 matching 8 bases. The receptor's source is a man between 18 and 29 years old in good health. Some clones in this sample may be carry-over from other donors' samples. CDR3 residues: CASSQLQGDNEQFF. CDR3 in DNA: TGCGCCAGCAGCCAGTTACAGGGGGACAATGAGCAGTTCTTC.